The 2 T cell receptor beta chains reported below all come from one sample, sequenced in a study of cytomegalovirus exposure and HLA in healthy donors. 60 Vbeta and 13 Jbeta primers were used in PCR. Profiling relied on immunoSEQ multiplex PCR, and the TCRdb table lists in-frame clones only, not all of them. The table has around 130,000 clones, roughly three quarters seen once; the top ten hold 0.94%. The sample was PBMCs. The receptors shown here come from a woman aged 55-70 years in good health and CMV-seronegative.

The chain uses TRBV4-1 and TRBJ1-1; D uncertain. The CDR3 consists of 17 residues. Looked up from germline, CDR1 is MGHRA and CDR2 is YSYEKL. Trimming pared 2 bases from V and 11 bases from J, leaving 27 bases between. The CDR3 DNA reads TGCGCCAGCAGCCAACTTTCCGTCGTCGACCCCAGGCTGAGTGCTTTCTTT. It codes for CASSQLSVVDPRLSAFF.

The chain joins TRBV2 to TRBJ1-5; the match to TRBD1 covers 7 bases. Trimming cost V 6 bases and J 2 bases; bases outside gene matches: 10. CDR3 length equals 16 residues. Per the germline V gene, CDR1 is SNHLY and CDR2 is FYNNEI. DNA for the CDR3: TGTGCCAGCAGGAAGGGATACAGGGGTGGCAATCAGCCCCAGCATTTT. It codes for CASRKGYRGGNQPQHF.